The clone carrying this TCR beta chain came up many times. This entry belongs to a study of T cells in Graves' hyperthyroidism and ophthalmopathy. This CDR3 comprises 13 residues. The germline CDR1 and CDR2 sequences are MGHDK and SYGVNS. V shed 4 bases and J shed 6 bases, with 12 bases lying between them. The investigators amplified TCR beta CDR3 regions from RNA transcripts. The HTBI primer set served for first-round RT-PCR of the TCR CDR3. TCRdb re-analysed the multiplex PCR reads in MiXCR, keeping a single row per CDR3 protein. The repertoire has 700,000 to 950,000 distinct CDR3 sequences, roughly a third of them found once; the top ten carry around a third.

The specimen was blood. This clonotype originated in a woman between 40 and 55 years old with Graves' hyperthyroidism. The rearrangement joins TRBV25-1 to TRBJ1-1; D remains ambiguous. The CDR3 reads CASSAQLIPEAFF. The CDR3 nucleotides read TGTGCCAGCAGTGCACAGCTAATCCCTGAAGCTTTCTTT.